This is a list of T cell receptor beta chains from one sample in a study of blood T cell repertoires in COVID-19. Profiling relied on immunoSEQ multiplex PCR, and the TCRdb table lists in-frame clones only, not all of them. This table holds 200,000 or so clones, about 79% found once. The sequencing sample was made of peripheral blood. The receptors originated from a man aged 35-49 years who had recovered from COVID-19. Each CDR3 is given without its conserved first and last residue.

V	length	CDR3
TRBV9	14	ASSEGTSRAYYEQY
TRBV5-8	12	ASSLGQGSYEQY
TRBV20-1	13	SASGRGGGIYEQY
TRBV10-3	14	AISTQGLGTNEKLF
TRBV7-2	10	ASRFGLVGYT
TRBV27	15	ASSLSGAGARTDTQY
TRBV5-4	13	ASSSGGQGGTEAF
TRBV7-7	15	ASSLEGAGGPHNEQF
TRBV3-1/TRBV3-2	10	ASSQGAYGYT
TRBV29-1	14	SVDRGLAGGSYEQY
TRBV10-3	10	AISGEVDEQY
TRBV7-2	12	ASSLDSRNQPQH
TRBV4-3	13	ASALSAAPNEKLF
TRBV2	13	ASSDQAGSVTEAF
TRBV2	13	ASKAVGSPTDTQY
TRBV27	14	ASSLTVPAEGAGAF
TRBV30	13	AWSGSSGITDTQY
TRBV5-8	14	ASSLEGYGGTDTQY
TRBV30	11	AWNRIKNTEAF
TRBV3-1/TRBV3-2	11	ASSRTGGTEAF
TRBV6-2/TRBV6-3	10	ASSYRRVTQY
TRBV30	11	AWSIGASYEQY
TRBV19	10	ASSIASEKLF
TRBV25-1	15	ASSDGASIRTNEKLF
TRBV10-1	10	ASSEPGYEQY
TRBV19	12	ASSIVDLPGEQY
TRBV19	11	ASSMREGEKLF
TRBV25-1	13	ASSASSYSYNEQF
TRBV19	15	ASSPGLGGPGANVLT
TRBV9	13	ASSARGAATGELF
TRBV30	13	AWSTSSGARETQY
TRBV2	13	ASSPGGPEVQPQH
TRBV7-9	14	ASSSNLAGVQETQY
TRBV10-1	12	ASSEYERDNEQF
TRBV6-5	11	ASRLDSYNEQF
TRBV6-2/TRBV6-3	14	ASRPTAGGGTGELF
TRBV5-4	15	ASSPGGRGQANEKLF
TRBV18	11	ASSPAGEETQY
TRBV12-3/TRBV12-4	11	ASSLIGVAEQF
TRBV15	14	ATSRDRRTGGNGYT
TRBV7-9	13	ASSFWDRDGNTIY
TRBV5-1	13	ASSDTGASYNEQF
TRBV30	11	AWTSREGQGYT
TRBV6-5	13	ASSYSSGGGYEQY
TRBV4-3	14	ASSPTRDRRYNEQF
TRBV6-5	13	ASSYSKIWGEKQY
TRBV6-2/TRBV6-3	11	ASSYAGATEAF
TRBV6-2/TRBV6-3	16	ASSYSIRGTNSRDEQY
TRBV12-3/TRBV12-4	11	ASSRQGESEQY
TRBV7-9	13	ASSLGASGHNEQF
TRBV2	13	AGRGARQGLDGYT
TRBV19	13	ASTGHRVAGNTIY
TRBV10-2	14	ASWTSGERMGETQY
TRBV3-1/TRBV3-2	14	ASSQDWDRGNYGYT
TRBV5-1	14	ASSPGGTGLRYEQY
TRBV4-3	19	ASSQDTKWTSGGANTGELF